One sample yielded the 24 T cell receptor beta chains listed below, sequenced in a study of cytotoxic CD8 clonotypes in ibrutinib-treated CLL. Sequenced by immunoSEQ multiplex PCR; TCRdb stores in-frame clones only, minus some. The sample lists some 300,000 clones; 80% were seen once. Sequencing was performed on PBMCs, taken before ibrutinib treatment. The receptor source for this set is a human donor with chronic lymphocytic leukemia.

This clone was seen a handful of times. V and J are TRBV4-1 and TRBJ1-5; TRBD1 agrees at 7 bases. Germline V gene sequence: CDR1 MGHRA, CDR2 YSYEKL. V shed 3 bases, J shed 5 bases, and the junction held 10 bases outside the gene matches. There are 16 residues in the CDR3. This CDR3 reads CASSQTTGFADQPQHF. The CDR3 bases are TGCGCCAGCAGCCAGACGACAGGGTTTGCGGATCAGCCCCAGCATTTT.

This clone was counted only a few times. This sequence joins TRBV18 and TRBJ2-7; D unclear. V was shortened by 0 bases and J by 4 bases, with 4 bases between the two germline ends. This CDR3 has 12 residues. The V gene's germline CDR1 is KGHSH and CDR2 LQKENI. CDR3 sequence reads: CASSPPNYEQYF. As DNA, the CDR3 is TGTGCCAGCTCACCACCGAATTACGAGCAGTACTTC.

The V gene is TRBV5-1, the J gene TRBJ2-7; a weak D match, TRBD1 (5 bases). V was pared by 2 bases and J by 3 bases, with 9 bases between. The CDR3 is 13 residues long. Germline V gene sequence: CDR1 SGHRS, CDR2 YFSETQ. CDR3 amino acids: CASSFEDIYEQYF. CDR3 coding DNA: TGCGCCAGCAGCTTCGAGGACATCTACGAGCAGTACTTC.

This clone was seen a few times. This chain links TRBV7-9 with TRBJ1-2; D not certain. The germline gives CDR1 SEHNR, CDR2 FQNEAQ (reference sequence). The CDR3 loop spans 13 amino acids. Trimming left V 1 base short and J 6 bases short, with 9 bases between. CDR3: CASSLGLVNGYTF. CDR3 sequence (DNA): TGTGCCAGCAGCTTAGGTTTGGTCAATGGCTACACCTTC.

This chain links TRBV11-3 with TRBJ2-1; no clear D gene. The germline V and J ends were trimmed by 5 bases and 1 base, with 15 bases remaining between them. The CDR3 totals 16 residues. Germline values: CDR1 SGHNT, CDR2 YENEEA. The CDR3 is CASSRRWALSYNEQFF. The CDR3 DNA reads TGTGCCAGCAGCCGACGTTGGGCTCTTTCCTACAATGAGCAGTTCTTC.

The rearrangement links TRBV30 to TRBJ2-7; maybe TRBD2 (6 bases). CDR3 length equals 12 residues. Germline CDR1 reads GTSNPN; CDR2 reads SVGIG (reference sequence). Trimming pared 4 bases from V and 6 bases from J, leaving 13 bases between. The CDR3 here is CAWTSTGLEQYF. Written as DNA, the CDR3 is TGTGCCTGGACCTCCACGGGACTCGAGCAGTACTTC.

This CDR3 reads CASSLRGWDTQYF. CDR3 sequence (DNA): TGTGCCAGCAGCTTGAGAGGGTGGGATACGCAGTATTTT. The chain joins TRBV5-4 to TRBJ2-3, with D possibly being TRBD2 (5 bases). Trimming took off 1 base at V and 6 bases at J, with 9 bases between the two ends. Germline assignment: CDR1 SGHNT and CDR2 YYREEE (reference sequence). This CDR3 has 13 residues.

The CDR3 here is CASSVDPSAGYEQYF. In DNA, the CDR3 is TGTGCCAGCAGCGTCGATCCCTCGGCGGGCTACGAGCAGTACTTC. The chain recombines TRBV9 with TRBJ2-7; weak D call: TRBD2 (5 bases). CDR1 is SGDLS, CDR2 YYNGEE, per germline. There are 15 residues in the CDR3. V was cut by 2 bases and J by 3 bases, with 15 bases left in between.

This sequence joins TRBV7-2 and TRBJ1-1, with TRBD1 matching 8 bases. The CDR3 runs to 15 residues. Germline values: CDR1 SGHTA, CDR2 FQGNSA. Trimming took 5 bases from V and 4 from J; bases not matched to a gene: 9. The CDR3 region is CASSMSQGAGTEAFF. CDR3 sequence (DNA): TGTGCCAGCAGCATGTCCCAGGGGGCTGGCACTGAAGCTTTCTTT.

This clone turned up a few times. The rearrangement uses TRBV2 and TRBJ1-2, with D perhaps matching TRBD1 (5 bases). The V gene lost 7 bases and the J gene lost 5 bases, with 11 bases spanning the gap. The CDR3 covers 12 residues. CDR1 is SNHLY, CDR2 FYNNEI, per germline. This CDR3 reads CASTAGFYGYTF. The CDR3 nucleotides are TGTGCCAGCACTGCAGGGTTTTATGGCTACACCTTC.

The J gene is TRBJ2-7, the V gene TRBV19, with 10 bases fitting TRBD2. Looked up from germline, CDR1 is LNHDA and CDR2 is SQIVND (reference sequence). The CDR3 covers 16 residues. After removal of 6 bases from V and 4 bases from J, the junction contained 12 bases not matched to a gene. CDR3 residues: CASRASGRPNLYEQYF. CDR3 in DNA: TGTGCCAGTAGGGCTAGCGGGAGACCAAACCTTTACGAGCAGTACTTC.

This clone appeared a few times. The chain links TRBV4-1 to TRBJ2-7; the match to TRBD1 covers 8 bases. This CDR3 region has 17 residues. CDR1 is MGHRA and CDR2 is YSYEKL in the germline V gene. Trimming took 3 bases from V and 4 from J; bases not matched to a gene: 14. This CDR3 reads CASSHDWTGTNWYEQYF. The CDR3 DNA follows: TGCGCCAGCAGCCATGATTGGACAGGGACGAATTGGTACGAGCAGTACTTC.

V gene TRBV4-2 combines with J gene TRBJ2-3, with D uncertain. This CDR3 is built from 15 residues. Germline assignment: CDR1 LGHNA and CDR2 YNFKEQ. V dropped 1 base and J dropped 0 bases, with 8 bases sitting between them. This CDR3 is CASSQGILSTDTQYF. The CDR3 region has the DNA TGTGCCAGCAGCCAAGGTATACTTAGCACAGATACGCAGTATTTT.

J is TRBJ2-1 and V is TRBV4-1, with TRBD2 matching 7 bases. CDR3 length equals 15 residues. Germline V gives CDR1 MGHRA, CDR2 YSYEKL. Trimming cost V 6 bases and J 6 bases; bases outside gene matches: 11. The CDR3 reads CASSPLSGGSNEQFF. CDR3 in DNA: TGCGCCAGCAGTCCCTTGTCGGGCGGGAGCAATGAGCAGTTCTTC.

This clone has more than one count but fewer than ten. The CDR3 reads CAWSGRSNQPQHF. The CDR3 region has the DNA TGTGCCTGGAGCGGACGGTCCAATCAGCCCCAGCATTTT. The genes are TRBV30 and TRBJ1-5; no clear D gene. This CDR3 is 13 amino acids long. Germline CDR1 GTSNPN, CDR2 SVGIG (reference sequence). Between the trimmed V and J ends, which lost 3 bases and 3 bases, there was a span of 9 bases.

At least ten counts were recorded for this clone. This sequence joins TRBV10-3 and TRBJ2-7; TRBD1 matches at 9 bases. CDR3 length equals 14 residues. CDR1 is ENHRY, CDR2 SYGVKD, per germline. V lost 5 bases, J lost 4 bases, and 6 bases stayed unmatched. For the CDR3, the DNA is TGTGCCATCAGTACCGGGACAGGGTTTTACGAGCAGTACTTC. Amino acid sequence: CAISTGTGFYEQYF.

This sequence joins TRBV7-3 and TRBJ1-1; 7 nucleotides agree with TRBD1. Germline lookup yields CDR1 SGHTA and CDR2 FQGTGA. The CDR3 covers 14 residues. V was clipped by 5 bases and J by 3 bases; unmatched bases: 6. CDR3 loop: CASSPTGKDTEAFF. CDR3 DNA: TGTGCCAGCAGCCCGACAGGGAAGGACACTGAAGCTTTCTTT.

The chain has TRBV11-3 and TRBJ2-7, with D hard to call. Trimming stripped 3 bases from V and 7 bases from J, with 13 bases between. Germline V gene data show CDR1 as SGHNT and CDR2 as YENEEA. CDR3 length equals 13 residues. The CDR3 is CASSFTPFVEQYF. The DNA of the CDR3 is TGTGCCAGCAGCTTCACCCCCTTCGTTGAGCAGTACTTC.

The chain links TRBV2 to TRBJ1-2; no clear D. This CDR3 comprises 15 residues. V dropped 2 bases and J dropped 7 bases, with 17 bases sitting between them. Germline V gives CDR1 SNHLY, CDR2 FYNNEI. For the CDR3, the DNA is TGTGCCAGCAGTGAAAGTCGCATCCCGGCGGGTGGCTACACCTTC. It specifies CASSESRIPAGGYTF. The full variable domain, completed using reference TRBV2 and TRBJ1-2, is EPEVTQTPSHQVTQMGQEVILRCVPISNHLYFYWYRQILGQKVEFLVSFYNNEISEKSEIFDDQFSVERPDGSNFTLKIRSTKLEDSAMYFCASSESRIPAGGYTFGSGTRLTVV.

The CDR3 DNA reads TGTGCCAGTAGTCCGGGGACAGGGGGCAACTACGAGCAGTACTTC. Encoded protein: CASSPGTGGNYEQYF. The J gene is TRBJ2-7, the V gene TRBV19; TRBD1 agrees at 12 bases. Germline trimming cut 5 bases from V and 3 bases from J; bases unmatched to any gene: 5. Germline values: CDR1 LNHDA, CDR2 SQIVND (reference sequence). The CDR3 covers 15 residues.

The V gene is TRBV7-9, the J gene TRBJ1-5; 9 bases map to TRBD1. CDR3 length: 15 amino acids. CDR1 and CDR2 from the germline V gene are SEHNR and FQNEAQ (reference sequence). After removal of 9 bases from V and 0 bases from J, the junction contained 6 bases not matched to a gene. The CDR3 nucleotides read TGTGCCAGTCCAGAACAGGGGGCTAGCAATCAGCCCCAGCATTTT. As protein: CASPEQGASNQPQHF.

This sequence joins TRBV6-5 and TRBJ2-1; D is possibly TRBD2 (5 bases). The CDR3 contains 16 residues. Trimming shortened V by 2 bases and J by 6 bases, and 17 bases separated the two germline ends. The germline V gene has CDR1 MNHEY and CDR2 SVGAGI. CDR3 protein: CASSYGMVTRINEQFF. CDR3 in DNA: TGTGCCAGCAGTTACGGCATGGTAACTAGGATCAATGAGCAGTTCTTC.

This CDR3 is CAWTVGTGFGTQYF. The CDR3 region has the DNA TGTGCCTGGACAGTCGGGACAGGTTTTGGTACGCAGTATTTT. The chain employs TRBV30 and TRBJ2-3; 8 bases are a match to TRBD1. Germline V CDR1 and CDR2: GTSNPN, SVGIG (reference sequence). V shed 4 bases and J 8 bases; nucleotides not matched to a gene: 11. This CDR3 comprises 14 residues. Variable domain in full (rest from reference TRBV30 and TRBJ2-3): SQTIHQWPATLVQPVGSPLSLECTVEGTSNPNLYWYRQAAGRGLQLLFYSVGIGQISSEVPQNLSASRPQDRQFILSSKKLLLSDSGFYLCAWTVGTGFGTQYFGPGTRLTVL.

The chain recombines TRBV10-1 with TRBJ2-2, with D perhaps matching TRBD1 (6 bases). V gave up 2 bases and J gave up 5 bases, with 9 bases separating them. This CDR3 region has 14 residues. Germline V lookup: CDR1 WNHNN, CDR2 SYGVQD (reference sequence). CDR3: CASSEMGTTGELFF. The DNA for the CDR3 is TGCGCCAGCAGTGAGATGGGGACAACCGGGGAGCTGTTTTTT.